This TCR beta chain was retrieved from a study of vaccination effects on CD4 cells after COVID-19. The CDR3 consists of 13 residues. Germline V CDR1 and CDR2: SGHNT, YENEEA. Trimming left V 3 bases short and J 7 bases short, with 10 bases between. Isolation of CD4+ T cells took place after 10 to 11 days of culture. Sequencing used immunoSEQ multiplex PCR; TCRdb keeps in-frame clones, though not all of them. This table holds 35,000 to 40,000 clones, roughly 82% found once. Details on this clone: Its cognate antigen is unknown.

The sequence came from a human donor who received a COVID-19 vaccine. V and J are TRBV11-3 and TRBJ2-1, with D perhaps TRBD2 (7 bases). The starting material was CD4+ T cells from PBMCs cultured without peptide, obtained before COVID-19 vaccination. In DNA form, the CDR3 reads TGTGCCAGCAGCTTGGGGGGGCAGAATGAGCAGTTCTTC. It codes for CASSLGGQNEQFF.